This entry concerns a single T cell receptor beta chain. This sample stems from a study of T-cell reconstitution after alpha-beta-depleted transplantation in children. For TCRbeta, the library was prepared with unique molecular identifiers. TCRdb ran MiXCR on the PCR reads and lists one entry per CDR3 protein. The table shows 500,000 or so distinct CDR3 sequences, with around a third occurring only once. The sequenced sample was PBMCs from the stem cell graft donor, obtained from the stem cell graft. The TCR comes from a human donor who donated a stem cell graft to a child with aplastic anemia.

The CDR3: CASSQLTRLARTQYF. The CDR3 bases are TGTGCCAGCAGCCAACTCACTCGACTAGCGAGGACGCAGTACTTC. V usage is TRBV5-6 and J usage is TRBJ2-7; 8 bases are a match to TRBD2. The CDR3 is 15 residues long. J lost 9 bases, V lost 4 bases, and 15 bases had no gene match. CDR1 is SGHDT, CDR2 YYEEEE, per germline.